The 6 T cell receptor beta chains in this list originate from one sample, sequenced in a study of T cells in Graves' hyperthyroidism and ophthalmopathy. The CDR3 regions of TCR beta were amplified from RNA transcripts. In the first-round RT-PCR of the TCR CDR3, the HTBI primer set was used. TCRdb used MiXCR to reprocess the multiplex PCR reads, holding one entry per CDR3 protein. This sample has some 350,000 distinct CDR3 sequences, with roughly 19% found just once. The sequencing input was blood. These TCRs come from a woman aged 18-35 years with Graves' hyperthyroidism.

This clonotype has a count of ten or more. This chain uses TRBV7-9 with TRBJ2-4, with a weak D call TRBD2 (6 bases). CDR1 is SEHNR, CDR2 FQNEAQ, per germline (reference sequence). The V end was cut by 1 base, the J end by 7 bases, with 11 bases between. CDR3 length: 14 amino acids. CDR3 sequence reads: CASSLVAGWNIQYF. As DNA, the CDR3 is TGTGCCAGCAGCTTAGTTGCGGGGTGGAACATTCAGTACTTC.

This chain joins TRBV10-3 and TRBJ1-1, with D possibly matching TRBD1 (5 bases). Germline CDR1 and CDR2: ENHRY and SYGVKD. This CDR3 region has 17 residues. With 11 bases removed from V and 2 bases from J, the gap between germline ends came to 27 bases. CDR3 protein: CAVLREFGILVNTEAFF. DNA of the CDR3: TGTGCCGTCCTCAGGGAATTCGGAATCTTGGTCAACACTGAAGCTTTCTTT.

This clonotype came up many times. The chain has TRBV24-1 and TRBJ2-5, with a weak D call TRBD2 (5 bases). Per germline, CDR1 KGHDR and CDR2 SFDVKD. Between the trimmed V and J ends, which lost 4 bases and 3 bases, there was a span of 20 bases. CDR3 length: 17 residues. CDR3 in amino acids: CATSDSNGIQVEETQYF. CDR3 DNA: TGTGCCACCAGTGACTCAAACGGGATCCAGGTGGAAGAGACCCAGTACTTC.

In its sample, this clonotype was seen many times. The CDR3 DNA reads as TGTGCCACCAGCTACCCGGGAGGCAATCAGCCCCAGCATTTT. Translated, it gives CATSYPGGNQPQHF. The genes are TRBV15 and TRBJ1-5; D ambiguous. V was shortened by 5 bases and J by 2 bases, with 10 bases between the two germline ends. Germline CDR1 LNHNV, CDR2 YYDKDF (reference sequence). The CDR3 spans 14 residues.

This clonotype was counted at least ten times. This chain connects TRBV13 to TRBJ2-2, with unresolved D. The CDR3 is 15 amino acids. The V and J ends lost 1 base and 6 bases respectively, with 12 bases between them. Germline CDR1 reads PRHDT; CDR2 reads FYEKMQ (reference sequence). In nucleotides, the CDR3 is TGTGCCAGCAGCTTAGCCGCGGAAAGGGCCGGGGAGCTGTTTTTT. The encoded protein is CASSLAAERAGELFF. The variable domain in full, with the rest retrieved from reference TRBV13 and TRBJ2-2, is AAGVIQSPRHLIKEKRETATLKCYPIPRHDTVYWYQQGPGQDPQFLISFYEKMQSDKGSIPDRFSAQQFSDYHSELNMSSLELGDSALYFCASSLAAERAGELFFGEGSRLTVL.

This clonotype occurred many times. V is TRBV7-2 and J is TRBJ1-2; 9 bases fit TRBD1. With 2 bases clipped from V and 2 bases from J, the junction kept 9 bases outside the gene matches. The CDR3 totals 17 residues. Germline values: CDR1 SGHTA, CDR2 FQGNSA. For the CDR3, the DNA is TGTGCCAGCAGCTTAATGGGACAGGGAGTCCGAAACTATGGCTACACCTTC. Its translation is CASSLMGQGVRNYGYTF.